This TCR beta chain emerged from a study of vaccination and CD4 T cells after COVID-19. Study-level information: Typically, post-vaccine samples were obtained a median about 70 days after dose two, within a range of 14 to 241. General study results and limits: Nearly all convalescent vaccine-specific clones, 304 of 307, recognized only SARS-CoV-2 spike.

Treatment denoted: approximately nine-day PBMC culture with coronavirus spike peptide pools or control peptides (ViraFEST assay). About this clonotype itself: The target antigen is unknown.

V lost 2 bases, J lost 0 bases, and 7 bases lay in between. This CDR3 comprises 15 residues. Sequence data for DNA of cultured CD4+ T cells were generated by the Oncomine TCR Beta short-read assay. A single record per CDR3 protein comes from TCRdb applying MiXCR to the PCR reads. The sample includes 14,000 to 15,000 distinct CDR3 sequences, around 45% of them seen just once. The specimen was CD4+ T cells from blood, cultured in vitro. The clonotype originates from a human donor who had recovered from COVID-19. V is TRBV12-3 or TRBV12-4 and J is TRBJ2-2; a weak D match, TRBD1 (5 bases). The CDR3 loop is CASSLWGPNTGELFF. CDR3 in DNA: TGTGCCAGCAGTTTATGGGGCCCGAACACCGGGGAGCTGTTTTTT.